This note documents a single TCR beta chain sequence. This clonotype was detected ten times or more. No cognate antigen has been identified for it. One base away there is no much larger clone; base qualities are not given. The sample is drawn from a study of CD8 T cells in ankylosing spondylitis (dated by TCRdb to the late 2010s). Background on the whole study: The study profiled T cell receptor beta repertoires in healthy donors and ankylosing spondylitis patients to find disease-linked TCR variants. The full study cohort was made up of roughly 25 ankylosing spondylitis patients and 108 healthy donors. Peripheral blood was sampled, and synovial fluid was additionally collected from ankylosing spondylitis patients.

CDR1 SNHLY and CDR2 FYNNEI were looked up in the germline V gene. From cysteine to phenylalanine, the CDR3 is 14 amino acids long. Of all the DNA, just the CDR3 is kept, 42 bases in frame from base 1. V is reduced by 4 bases and J by 3 bases, leaving a spacing of 10 bases between them. The research as a whole found: Some motif variants had previously been reported in the synovial fluid and blood of reactive arthritis patients, which suggests shared mechanisms of disease initiation. In peripheral blood, the disease-linked clones were found at relatively low frequencies and had a CD8+ phenotype. Significant enrichment of the disease-linked clones was reported in matched synovial fluid samples from ankylosing spondylitis patients. Blood from ankylosing spondylitis patients appeared to be characterized by a TCR beta motif composed of about eight highly homologous amino acid variants.

Sequencing used an Illumina HiSeq 2500. Quantitative 5'-RACE with molecular barcodes was the method used to prepare the TCR beta libraries. The paper's data handling went like this. To identify disease-linked TCR variants, a new computational method was used, one built on a probabilistic model of VDJ rearrangement. Using fastp trimming at Q25 and MiXCR clonotype assembly, TCRdb reanalyzed the public sequencing data and kept in-frame beta chains. CDR3 protein duplicates are merged, each entry listing the most common genes and DNA. The V and J calls and clone size come from TCRdb's table, not from the authors' own analysis. Here the sample has 130,000 or so distinct CDR3 sequences; around 7% occur a single time. The leading ten clones occupy approximately 12% of the sample.

Recombination linked TRBV2 to TRBJ1-5; there is no confident call for the D gene. Specimen: blood, either unsorted or a sorted T cell fraction (not recorded which). The sequence was collected from a male donor with ankylosing spondylitis or in good health (not recorded which). The nucleotides are TGTGCCAGCAGTGGGCCAATTTCCAATCAGCCCCAGCATTTT. This sequence encodes CASSGPISNQPQHF.